The rows below give T cell receptor beta chains drawn from one sample of a study of blood T cell repertoires in COVID-19. Repertoires were generated with immunoSEQ multiplex PCR, while TCRdb's copy carries only in-frame clones and drops some. The sample records fewer than 120,000 clones, 70% to 90% being singletons. The sample consisted of peripheral blood. Receptors were obtained from a human donor in a cohort sampled during active COVID-19. CDR3s include the opening cysteine and the closing phenylalanine or tryptophan. D genes are given only for firm matches. Expanded clones are given a class, and other clones once, few, many or no size at all.

>15|TRBV2|TRBD1|TRBJ2-2|-
CASSDRQGDPGELFF
TGTGCCAGCAGTGATCGGCAGGGGGATCCCGGGGAGCTGTTTTTT
>16|TRBV7-2|-|TRBJ1-1|-
CASSASRDTVYTEAFF
TGTGCCAGCAGCGCCAGCCGGGACACCGTTTACACTGAAGCTTTCTTT
>16|TRBV14|TRBD1|TRBJ2-7|once
CASSQKRTGPTYEQYF
TGTGCCAGCAGCCAAAAGAGGACAGGGCCTACCTACGAGCAGTACTTC
>15|TRBV7-9|-|TRBJ2-1|once
CASSSGGTVYNEQFF
TGTGCCAGCAGCTCCGGAGGGACCGTCTACAATGAGCAGTTCTTC
>16|TRBV4-1|TRBD1|TRBJ1-3|-
CASSQFQGAAENTIYF
TGCGCCAGCAGCCAGTTCCAGGGGGCAGCGGAAAACACCATATATTTT
>15|TRBV15|-|TRBJ2-1|-
CATSDPQTGINEQFF
TGTGCCACCAGCGACCCCCAAACAGGAATCAATGAGCAGTTCTTC
>13|TRBV5-1|-|TRBJ2-7|-
CASSQVSSYEQYF
TGCGCCAGCAGCCAGGTCAGCTCCTACGAGCAGTACTTC
>13|TRBV18|-|TRBJ2-2|-
CASSPNELGRLFF
TGTGCCAGCTCACCAAATGAGCTTGGGAGGCTGTTTTTT
>18|TRBV7-3|TRBD2|TRBJ2-1|-
CASSLGHPMGGRVNEQFF
TGTGCCAGCAGCTTAGGACACCCCATGGGCGGGAGGGTGAATGAGCAGTTCTTC
>17|TRBV4-1|TRBD2|TRBJ2-1|-
CASSQVLTSGSSNEQFF
TGCGCCAGCAGCCAGGTTCTCACTAGCGGGAGTAGTAATGAGCAGTTCTTC
>14|TRBV18|-|TRBJ1-2|few
CASSPDRINYGYTF
TGTGCCAGCTCACCAGACAGGATTAACTATGGCTACACCTTC
>15|TRBV7-2|TRBD1|TRBJ1-2|-
CASSLAAGGIYGYTF
TGTGCCAGCAGCTTAGCGGCAGGGGGAATCTATGGCTACACCTTC
>14|TRBV6-4|TRBD1|TRBJ1-5|-
CASSAGQGGQPQHF
TGTGCCAGCAGTGCGGGACAGGGCGGGCAGCCCCAGCATTTT
>16|TRBV7-7|-|TRBJ2-7|-
CASSRGGAGESYEQYF
TGTGCTAGCAGCCGTGGGGGGGCAGGAGAGTCCTACGAGCAGTACTTC
>16|TRBV27|-|TRBJ1-2|-
CASTRRQDSIGGSLTF
TGTGCCAGCACTAGACGACAGGACTCCATTGGCGGAAGTCTCACCTTC
>17|TRBV18|-|TRBJ2-6|-
CASSPATATSGANVLTF
TGTGCCAGCTCTCCCGCGACAGCTACCTCTGGGGCCAACGTCCTGACTTTC
>12|TRBV2|-|TRBJ1-1|-
CASSLQGTEAFF
TGTGCCAGCAGTCTACAGGGCACTGAAGCTTTCTTT
>20|TRBV5-1|-|TRBJ1-2|-
CASSSTYQANPFVTNYGYTF
TGCGCCAGCAGCTCGACCTACCAGGCAAACCCCTTCGTGACTAACTATGGCTACACCTTC
>14|TRBV7-9|TRBD2|TRBJ2-3|-
CASTKAGATDTQYF
TGTGCCAGCACTAAGGCGGGAGCCACAGATACGCAGTATTTT
>13|TRBV4-1|-|TRBJ1-2|-
CASSQGRTGGYTF
TGCGCCAGCAGCCAAGGGAGGACGGGGGGCTACACCTTC
>18|TRBV7-2|TRBD1|TRBJ2-1|few
CASSRETGQAYSYNEQFF
TGTGCCAGCAGCCGCGAGACCGGACAGGCTTACTCCTACAATGAGCAGTTCTTC
>13|TRBV5-1|-|TRBJ2-1|-
CASSLGPSSEQFF
TGCGCCAGCAGCTTGGGACCGTCTAGTGAGCAGTTCTTC
>13|TRBV18|-|TRBJ1-2|-
CASSSSRENGYTF
TGTGCCAGCTCAAGTTCTCGGGAGAATGGCTACACCTTC
>15|TRBV7-8|TRBD2|TRBJ2-1|-
CASSYQLAAYNEQFF
TGTGCCAGCAGCTACCAGCTAGCGGCCTACAATGAGCAGTTCTTC
>15|TRBV6-6|TRBD2|TRBJ2-3|-
CASAWTSLFSDTQYF
TGTGCCAGCGCCTGGACTAGCTTATTTTCCGATACGCAGTATTTT
>13|TRBV3-1/TRBV3-2|-|TRBJ1-2|-
CASSQGRSYGYTF
TGTGCCAGCAGCCAAGGGAGGAGCTATGGCTACACCTTC
>13|TRBV29-1|-|TRBJ1-5|-
CSVEIIDGQPQHF
TGCAGCGTTGAAATCATCGATGGCCAGCCCCAGCATTTT
>15|TRBV5-1|-|TRBJ2-3|-
CASSLEPTGGDTQYF
TGCGCCAGCAGCTTGGAACCTACAGGAGGGGATACGCAGTATTTT
>16|TRBV6-2/TRBV6-3|-|TRBJ1-1|-
CASSWKPSHPGTEAFF
TGTGCCAGCAGTTGGAAGCCCTCCCACCCGGGCACTGAAGCTTTCTTT
>13|TRBV12-3/TRBV12-4|-|TRBJ2-2|-
CASSPANTGELFF
TGTGCCAGCAGTCCCGCGAACACCGGGGAGCTGTTTTTT
>13|TRBV30|-|TRBJ1-1|-
CAWIRAMNTEAFF
TGTGCCTGGATCAGGGCGATGAACACTGAAGCTTTCTTT
>15|TRBV4-2|-|TRBJ2-5|-
CASSQEAHGPETQYF
TGTGCCAGCAGCCAAGAAGCCCACGGTCCAGAGACCCAGTACTTC
>15|TRBV25-1|TRBD1|TRBJ1-1|-
CASRAGQGWGTEAFF
TGTGCCAGCAGGGCGGGACAGGGCTGGGGCACTGAAGCTTTCTTT
>14|TRBV4-1|-|TRBJ2-5|-
CASSAQGPQETQYF
TGCGCCAGCAGCGCGCAGGGGCCACAAGAGACCCAGTACTTC
>15|TRBV18|TRBD1|TRBJ2-3|-
CASSRRTGGTDTQYF
TGTGCCAGCTCACGACGGACAGGGGGCACAGATACGCAGTATTTT
>13|TRBV7-8|-|TRBJ2-7|-
CASNPIGSREQYF
TGTGCCAGCAACCCAATCGGGTCTCGCGAGCAGTACTTC
>16|TRBV5-1|TRBD2|TRBJ2-3|-
CASSLLAGNPWDTQYF
TGCGCCAGCAGCTTACTAGCGGGGAACCCATGGGATACGCAGTATTTT
>17|TRBV5-1|TRBD2|TRBJ2-1|-
CASRLGSGGGSYNEQFF
TGCGCCAGCCGCTTGGGATCGGGAGGGGGATCCTACAATGAGCAGTTCTTC
>13|TRBV19|TRBD1|TRBJ2-5|-
CASSISGGETQYF
TGTGCCAGTAGTATTTCAGGGGGTGAGACCCAGTACTTC
>14|TRBV7-8|-|TRBJ2-7|-
CASSLALQSYEQYF
TGTGCCAGCAGCTTAGCGCTTCAGTCCTACGAGCAGTACTTC
>14|TRBV12-5|-|TRBJ2-7|once
CASGTPEWPYEQYF
TGTGCTAGTGGTACCCCAGAATGGCCCTACGAGCAGTACTTC
>15|TRBV20-1|TRBD2|TRBJ2-5|many
CSASSGGGRQETQYF
TGCAGTGCTAGTTCTGGCGGGGGGCGCCAAGAGACCCAGTACTTC
>16|TRBV29-1|-|TRBJ2-2|-
CSVEDIEGTNTGELFF
TGCAGCGTTGAAGATATAGAGGGAACCAACACCGGGGAGCTGTTTTTT
>15|TRBV19|TRBD1|TRBJ2-1|-
CASSPGTVTYNEQFF
TGTGCCAGTAGTCCTGGGACAGTTACCTACAATGAGCAGTTCTTC
>14|TRBV5-1|TRBD1|TRBJ1-4|-
CASSASGGREKLFF
TGCGCCAGCAGCGCCTCAGGGGGTAGGGAAAAACTGTTTTTT
>19|TRBV19|-|TRBJ1-5|-
CASSIDRVAKYAGNQPQHF
TGTGCCAGTAGTATAGATCGTGTGGCTAAGTATGCGGGCAATCAGCCCCAGCATTTT
>14|TRBV7-3|-|TRBJ1-1|few
CASSLRHPTTEAFF
TGTGCCAGCAGCTTACGACACCCCACCACTGAAGCTTTCTTT
>13|TRBV5-6|TRBD1|TRBJ2-5|-
CASSLGGGETQYF
TGTGCCAGCAGCCTAGGGGGCGGGGAGACCCAGTACTTC
>18|TRBV5-1|-|TRBJ2-2|-
CASSLSYINTGMAGELFF
TGCGCCAGCAGCCTTTCATATATAAATACAGGGATGGCCGGGGAGCTGTTTTTT
>14|TRBV18|TRBD1|TRBJ1-4|once
CASSPGQGLEKLFF
TGTGCCAGCTCACCCGGACAGGGTTTGGAAAAACTGTTTTTT
>15|TRBV19|TRBD2|TRBJ2-1|-
CASSSERGNYNEQFF
TGTGCCAGTAGTTCCGAGCGGGGTAATTACAATGAGCAGTTCTTC
>14|TRBV6-5|-|TRBJ1-2|once
CASSNLGRVYGYTF
TGTGCCAGCAGCAACTTGGGCAGGGTCTATGGCTACACCTTC
>16|TRBV5-8|TRBD1|TRBJ1-1|-
CASSLVIDRQGDEAFF
TGTGCCAGCAGCTTGGTGATCGACCGACAGGGGGATGAAGCTTTCTTT
>14|TRBV4-3|-|TRBJ1-1|-
CASSQQGVNTEAFF
TGCGCCAGCAGCCAACAGGGCGTAAACACTGAAGCTTTCTTT
>13|TRBV7-8|TRBD1|TRBJ2-1|-
CASSPRQGSEQFF
TGTGCCAGCAGCCCCAGACAGGGCTCGGAGCAGTTCTTC
>12|TRBV5-6|-|TRBJ2-7|-
CASSSNRYEQYF
TGTGCCAGCAGCAGCAACAGGTACGAGCAGTACTTC
>15|TRBV6-5|-|TRBJ2-1|-
CASSPPGARNNEQFF
TGTGCCAGCAGTCCGCCTGGAGCACGGAACAATGAGCAGTTCTTC
>11|TRBV20-1|-|TRBJ1-2|few
CSAKGLYGYTF
TGCAGTGCTAAAGGACTCTATGGCTACACCTTC
>16|TRBV18|-|TRBJ1-5|-
CASSPPGGSYNQPQHF
TGTGCCAGCTCACCACCGGGAGGCAGTTACAATCAGCCCCAGCATTTT
>16|TRBV4-3|TRBD2|TRBJ2-1|-
CASSPWLAGGGNEQFF
TGCGCCAGCAGCCCCTGGCTAGCGGGAGGGGGGAATGAGCAGTTCTTC